A selection of T cell receptor beta chains follows, all from one sample in a study of T-cell memory formation after mild COVID-19. A single record per CDR3 protein comes from TCRdb applying MiXCR to the 5' RACE reads. The sample includes under 350,000 distinct CDR3 sequences, around 15% seen only once; the top ten take approximately 23%. Sequencing was done on a sample of PBMCs or a T cell subset sorted from them (not recorded which). The receptors shown here come from a man younger than 30 who had mild COVID-19 (a few samples of this study predate the infection). Cell type and time point are not known. Both conserved end residues are part of each CDR3. The D gene is left open where the match is weak. Clone size is given for some rows only: seen once, a few or many times, or a class if the clone is expanded.

size	D	V	J	CDR3	DNA
NA	NA	TRBV30	TRBJ1-5	CAARAGLWDNQPQHF	TGTGCAGCCAGGGCTGGATTGTGGGACAATCAGCCCCAGCATTTT
many	NA	TRBV19	TRBJ2-5	CASSIGGHLSGTQYF	TGTGCCAGTAGTATAGGAGGCCACCTCTCAGGGACCCAGTACTTC
few	NA	TRBV7-2	TRBJ2-1	CASSLDRDGTSEQFF	TGTGCCAGCAGCTTAGACCGAGACGGGACGTCTGAGCAGTTCTTC
few	NA	TRBV6-2/TRBV6-3	TRBJ2-2	CASSWRVNTGELFF	TGTGCCAGCAGCTGGCGGGTGAACACCGGGGAGCTGTTTTTT
many	TRBD2	TRBV5-1	TRBJ2-7	CASSLALAGGYEQYF	TGCGCCAGCAGCTTGGCCCTAGCGGGGGGCTACGAGCAGTACTTC
few	NA	TRBV4-1	TRBJ2-5	CASSQGGVAGSQETQYF	TGCGCCAGCAGCCAAGGGGGGGTCGCGGGGTCCCAAGAGACCCAGTACTTC
NA	NA	TRBV7-8	TRBJ1-1	CASSAEGGVPEAFF	TGTGCCAGCAGCGCGGAGGGGGGAGTGCCTGAAGCTTTCTTT
many	NA	TRBV5-1	TRBJ2-3	CASSLELGRDTQYF	TGCGCCAGCAGCTTGGAGCTAGGAAGGGATACGCAGTATTTT
NA	NA	TRBV5-1	TRBJ2-5	CASSWGGHEETQYF	TGCGCCAGCAGCTGGGGGGGACACGAGGAGACCCAGTACTTC
few	TRBD1	TRBV12-3/TRBV12-4	TRBJ1-1	CASSAGTGKAFF	TGTGCCAGCAGTGCCGGGACAGGGAAAGCTTTCTTT
NA	NA	TRBV9	TRBJ1-1	CASSVTGAPNTEAFF	TGTGCCAGCAGCGTAACCGGGGCCCCCAACACTGAAGCTTTCTTT
NA	NA	TRBV7-9	TRBJ1-2	CASTFMRAASYGYTF	TGTGCCAGCACCTTCATGCGGGCAGCCTCGTATGGCTACACCTTC
NA	NA	TRBV12-3/TRBV12-4	TRBJ2-5	CASSRPPSRGTQYF	TGTGCCAGCAGCCGCCCACCCTCGCGGGGGACCCAGTACTTC
few	NA	TRBV5-1	TRBJ1-1	CASRNGRGKAFF	TGCGCCAGCCGAAATGGGAGGGGGAAGGCTTTCTTT
NA	NA	TRBV18	TRBJ1-6	CASNSGQYNSPLHF	TGTGCCAGCAACTCCGGACAGTATAATTCACCCCTCCACTTT
NA	TRBD1	TRBV6-4	TRBJ1-6	CASSSEGAGSPLHF	TGTGCCAGCAGTTCGGAGGGGGCCGGGTCACCCCTCCACTTT
few	TRBD1	TRBV20-1	TRBJ2-7	CSAREPRGPYEQYF	TGCAGTGCTAGAGAACCCAGGGGGCCCTACGAGCAGTACTTC
many	NA	TRBV5-1	TRBJ2-3	CASSLGATDTDTQYF	TGCGCCAGCAGCTTGGGGGCGACAGACACAGATACGCAGTATTTT
few	NA	TRBV6-6	TRBJ1-3	CASSYSLSSGNTIYF	TGTGCCAGCAGTTACTCGCTGAGCTCTGGAAACACCATATATTTT
NA	NA	TRBV12-5	TRBJ1-2	CASARGYGYTF	TGTGCTAGTGCCCGGGGCTATGGCTACACCTTC
NA	NA	TRBV4-1	TRBJ1-1	CASSQAPIGGDTEAFF	TGCGCCAGCAGCCAGGCCCCGATAGGCGGGGACACTGAAGCTTTCTTT
NA	NA	TRBV5-1	TRBJ1-4	CASSQLGGTGEKLFF	TGCGCCAGCAGCCAACTAGGGGGGACTGGTGAAAAACTGTTTTTT
NA	TRBD1	TRBV7-9	TRBJ2-7	CASRSTGQGANEQYF	TGTGCCAGCAGATCCACGGGGCAGGGGGCAAACGAGCAGTACTTC
many	NA	TRBV6-6	TRBJ1-2	CASSSGTFYGYTF	TGTGCCAGCAGTTCCGGGACATTCTATGGCTACACCTTC
NA	TRBD1	TRBV20-1	TRBJ2-7	CSARGQAYEQYF	TGCAGTGCTAGGGGACAGGCCTACGAGCAGTACTTC
NA	NA	TRBV20-1	TRBJ1-1	CSAPTAPNTEAFF	TGCAGTGCTCCTACAGCCCCGAACACTGAAGCTTTCTTT
NA	TRBD1	TRBV4-2	TRBJ2-1	CASSQDLSLGDRVNEQFF	TGTGCCAGCAGCCAAGATCTTTCTCTGGGGGACAGGGTCAATGAGCAGTTCTTC
few	NA	TRBV12-3/TRBV12-4	TRBJ2-3	CASKGGGSTDTQYF	TGTGCCAGCAAAGGGGGGGGAAGCACAGATACGCAGTATTTT
NA	TRBD1	TRBV18	TRBJ1-5	CASSRETGVSAQPQHF	TGTGCCAGCTCACGAGAAACAGGGGTCTCCGCTCAGCCCCAGCATTTT
few	NA	TRBV27	TRBJ2-2	CASKRAGDTGELFF	TGTGCCAGTAAAAGGGCCGGCGATACCGGGGAGCTGTTTTTT
few	NA	TRBV19	TRBJ1-6	CASNLGRLSNSPLHF	TGTGCCAGTAACCTGGGGCGATTGAGTAATTCACCCCTCCACTTT
few	TRBD2	TRBV4-3	TRBJ2-1	CASSLISGGAGSEQFF	TGCGCCAGCAGCCTAATTAGCGGGGGGGCTGGCTCCGAGCAGTTCTTC
many	NA	TRBV6-5	TRBJ2-3	CASSPPGEDTQYF	TGTGCCAGCAGCCCCCCTGGGGAAGATACGCAGTATTTT
many	NA	TRBV5-1	TRBJ2-3	CASSLLGDTQYF	TGCGCCAGCAGCTTGTTAGGAGATACGCAGTATTTT
NA	TRBD1	TRBV7-9	TRBJ1-6	CASSLAWRGPSPLHF	TGTGCCAGCAGCTTAGCGTGGAGGGGGCCTTCACCCCTCCACTTT
NA	NA	TRBV11-3	TRBJ2-4	CASSDEQSGLAKNIQYF	TGTGCCAGCAGCGACGAGCAGTCCGGACTAGCCAAAAACATTCAGTACTTC
NA	NA	TRBV12-5	TRBJ2-7	CASGLVLGSLDFEQYF	TGTGCTAGTGGTTTGGTCCTCGGGAGCTTGGATTTCGAGCAGTACTTC
NA	NA	TRBV20-1	TRBJ1-3	CSARDWADPSISGNTIYF	TGCAGTGCTAGAGATTGGGCGGATCCAAGCATCTCTGGAAACACCATATATTTT
NA	TRBD2	TRBV29-1	TRBJ2-3	CSVAQRGLRTDTQYF	TGCAGCGTTGCCCAGCGGGGGCTTCGCACAGATACGCAGTATTTT
NA	TRBD1	TRBV29-1	TRBJ1-1	CSVPGGAGNTEAFF	TGCAGCGTCCCAGGGGGCGCGGGGAACACTGAAGCTTTCTTT
few	NA	TRBV7-8	TRBJ2-3	CASSLEPVKDTQYF	TGTGCCAGCAGCTTAGAACCGGTTAAGGATACGCAGTATTTT
NA	TRBD1	TRBV4-1	TRBJ2-5	CASSQVGQGVGTQYF	TGCGCCAGCAGCCAAGTAGGGCAGGGGGTTGGGACCCAGTACTTC
many	TRBD1	TRBV7-2	TRBJ1-1	CASSSQGASTEAFF	TGTGCCAGCAGCTCCCAGGGGGCGAGCACTGAAGCTTTCTTT
NA	NA	TRBV7-2	TRBJ2-1	CASSLGGPAYNEQFF	TGTGCCAGCAGCTTAGGGGGGCCGGCCTACAATGAGCAGTTCTTC
NA	NA	TRBV12-3/TRBV12-4	TRBJ2-7	CASSLRDGSSYEQYF	TGTGCCAGCAGTTTGAGGGACGGGAGCTCCTACGAGCAGTACTTC
NA	NA	TRBV18	TRBJ2-1	CASSPIRGAEQFF	TGTGCCAGCTCACCAATCCGGGGGGCTGAGCAGTTCTTC
few	NA	TRBV29-1	TRBJ2-5	CSVEGGARETQYF	TGCAGCGTTGAGGGGGGGGCGAGAGAGACCCAGTACTTC
few	NA	TRBV6-2/TRBV6-3	TRBJ1-5	CASSHRVGQPQHF	TGTGCCAGCAGCCACAGGGTAGGACAGCCCCAGCATTTT